This is a list of T cell receptor beta chains from one sample in a study of CD8 T cells in Susac syndrome. In TCRdb, the immunoSEQ multiplex PCR reads were re-called with MiXCR into one record per CDR3 protein. The data hold 100,000 to 150,000 distinct CDR3 sequences, with about 92% observed a single time. The sequenced sample consisted of CD8+ T cells from PBMCs. These receptors all come from a human donor with multiple sclerosis. Both conserved end residues are part of each CDR3. Each record gives: CDR3 protein, CDR3 DNA, J gene, D gene, V gene, clone size. The D gene is left open where the match is weak. Size tells how often a clone was seen (once, few, many) or the class of an expanded clone, and some rows leave it out.

CDR3aa: CASSGGVKTQYF
CDR3nt: TGTGCCAGCAGCGGGGGGGTAAAGACCCAGTACTTC
j_gene: TRBJ2-5
d_gene: TRBD2
v_gene: TRBV5-8
abundance: NA

CDR3aa: CATSDSGKTQYF
CDR3nt: TGTGCCACCAGTGATTCCGGGAAGACCCAGTACTTC
j_gene: TRBJ2-5
d_gene: NA
v_gene: TRBV24-1
abundance: NA

CDR3aa: CASSLVTGTARAGEQFF
CDR3nt: TGTGCCAGCAGCTTAGTGACCGGGACAGCAAGAGCTGGTGAGCAGTTCTTC
j_gene: TRBJ2-1
d_gene: TRBD1
v_gene: TRBV7-3
abundance: NA

CDR3aa: CASSQDPGANTGELFF
CDR3nt: TGTGCCAGCAGCCAAGATCCAGGGGCCAACACCGGGGAGCTGTTTTTT
j_gene: TRBJ2-2
d_gene: NA
v_gene: TRBV3-1
abundance: few

CDR3aa: CASSQDPTSSRNGELFF
CDR3nt: TGTGCCAGCAGCCAAGATCCTACCTCCTCTAGAAATGGGGAGCTGTTTTTT
j_gene: TRBJ2-2
d_gene: NA
v_gene: TRBV4-2
abundance: NA

CDR3aa: CASGKARDLNPYEQYF
CDR3nt: TGTGCCAGCGGCAAAGCGCGGGACCTTAACCCCTACGAGCAGTACTTC
j_gene: TRBJ2-7
d_gene: NA
v_gene: TRBV21-1
abundance: NA

CDR3aa: CASSRGDHAAFF
CDR3nt: TGTGCCAGCAGTCGAGGGGACCACGCAGCTTTCTTT
j_gene: TRBJ1-1
d_gene: NA
v_gene: TRBV27
abundance: NA

CDR3aa: CASSERYEQFF
CDR3nt: TGTGCCAGCAGTGAAAGGTATGAGCAGTTCTTC
j_gene: TRBJ2-1
d_gene: NA
v_gene: TRBV2
abundance: NA

CDR3aa: CASSYTLGQGEVLNEQFF
CDR3nt: TGTGCCAGTAGTTACACCCTGGGGCAGGGAGAGGTTCTTAATGAGCAGTTCTTC
j_gene: TRBJ2-1
d_gene: NA
v_gene: TRBV19
abundance: NA

CDR3aa: CASSQGGTGGETQYF
CDR3nt: TGCGCCAGCAGCCAAGGGGGGACAGGGGGAGAGACCCAGTACTTC
j_gene: TRBJ2-5
d_gene: TRBD1
v_gene: TRBV4-1
abundance: NA

CDR3aa: CATLFGGEQYF
CDR3nt: TGTGCCACCCTTTTTGGGGGCGAGCAGTACTTC
j_gene: TRBJ2-7
d_gene: NA
v_gene: TRBV15
abundance: NA

CDR3aa: CASSLGWDRQETQYF
CDR3nt: TGTGCCAGCAGCTTAGGATGGGACAGACAAGAGACCCAGTACTTC
j_gene: TRBJ2-5
d_gene: TRBD1
v_gene: TRBV7-9
abundance: NA

CDR3aa: CSVSGLGYNEQFF
CDR3nt: TGCAGCGTTTCGGGACTTGGATACAATGAGCAGTTCTTC
j_gene: TRBJ2-1
d_gene: NA
v_gene: TRBV29-1
abundance: NA

CDR3aa: CASSIIGGGGGNEQFF
CDR3nt: TGTGCCAGCAGCATTATAGGGGGAGGCGGAGGCAATGAGCAGTTCTTC
j_gene: TRBJ2-1
d_gene: NA
v_gene: TRBV7-9
abundance: NA

CDR3aa: CASSPYAQTDTQYF
CDR3nt: TGTGCCAGCAGCCCCTACGCCCAAACAGATACGCAGTATTTT
j_gene: TRBJ2-3
d_gene: NA
v_gene: TRBV7-9
abundance: NA

CDR3aa: CASSYSGTEETQYF
CDR3nt: TGTGCCAGCAGTTACTCCGGGACAGAAGAGACCCAGTACTTC
j_gene: TRBJ2-5
d_gene: TRBD1
v_gene: TRBV6-5
abundance: once

CDR3aa: CASSEPGGGETQYF
CDR3nt: TGTGCCAGCAGCGAACCAGGGGGAGGAGAGACCCAGTACTTC
j_gene: TRBJ2-5
d_gene: NA
v_gene: TRBV7-9
abundance: NA

CDR3aa: CASSGDRGAGANVLTF
CDR3nt: TGTGCCAGCTCGGGGGACAGGGGCGCTGGGGCCAACGTCCTGACTTTC
j_gene: TRBJ2-6
d_gene: TRBD1
v_gene: TRBV18
abundance: NA

CDR3aa: CASSLAGLAPRSYNEQFF
CDR3nt: TGTGCCAGCAGCTTGGCCGGACTAGCGCCACGCTCCTACAATGAGCAGTTCTTC
j_gene: TRBJ2-1
d_gene: TRBD2
v_gene: TRBV5-6
abundance: NA

CDR3aa: CASTTGPEQYF
CDR3nt: TGTGCCAGCACCACGGGGCCTGAGCAGTACTTC
j_gene: TRBJ2-7
d_gene: NA
v_gene: TRBV6-2/TRBV6-3
abundance: few

CDR3aa: CASSGGTSGGNEQFF
CDR3nt: TGTGCCAGCAGTGGTGGGACTAGCGGTGGGAATGAGCAGTTCTTC
j_gene: TRBJ2-1
d_gene: TRBD2
v_gene: TRBV27
abundance: NA

CDR3aa: CASSGDRGDLVDTQYF
CDR3nt: TGCGCCAGCAGTGGGGACAGGGGAGATTTAGTAGATACGCAGTATTTT
j_gene: TRBJ2-3
d_gene: TRBD1
v_gene: TRBV4-1
abundance: NA

CDR3aa: CSVEKLPKPYNEQFF
CDR3nt: TGCAGCGTTGAAAAACTACCGAAGCCCTACAATGAGCAGTTCTTC
j_gene: TRBJ2-1
d_gene: NA
v_gene: TRBV29-1
abundance: NA

CDR3aa: CASSLGVEGDTQYF
CDR3nt: TGTGCCAGCAGCTTAGGCGTCGAGGGGGATACGCAGTATTTT
j_gene: TRBJ2-3
d_gene: NA
v_gene: TRBV11-3
abundance: once

CDR3aa: CASSQDSSVRLWGYTF
CDR3nt: TGTGCCAGCAGCCAAGATTCGAGCGTCAGGCTCTGGGGCTACACCTTC
j_gene: TRBJ1-2
d_gene: NA
v_gene: TRBV14
abundance: NA

CDR3aa: CASSFTPSGPTGELFF
CDR3nt: TGTGCCAGCAGTTTTACCCCCTCGGGACCCACCGGGGAGCTGTTTTTT
j_gene: TRBJ2-2
d_gene: NA
v_gene: TRBV27
abundance: NA

CDR3aa: CASRPGFADTHHEQYF
CDR3nt: TGTGCCAGCAGACCCGGGTTTGCGGACACCCACCACGAGCAGTACTTC
j_gene: TRBJ2-7
d_gene: NA
v_gene: TRBV28
abundance: NA

CDR3aa: CASSMPFLSQEQYF
CDR3nt: TGTGCCAGTAGTATGCCATTCTTGTCACAAGAGCAGTACTTC
j_gene: TRBJ2-7
d_gene: NA
v_gene: TRBV19
abundance: NA

CDR3aa: CASSLFGTGEQYF
CDR3nt: TGTGCCAGCAGCTTATTCGGGACCGGCGAGCAGTACTTC
j_gene: TRBJ2-7
d_gene: NA
v_gene: TRBV7-3
abundance: NA

CDR3aa: CASSVAPGGQETQYF
CDR3nt: TGTGCCAGCAGCGTAGCGCCGGGAGGGCAAGAGACCCAGTACTTC
j_gene: TRBJ2-5
d_gene: TRBD2
v_gene: TRBV9
abundance: once

CDR3aa: CATGTGKGGELFF
CDR3nt: TGTGCCACCGGGACAGGGAAGGGCGGGGAGCTGTTTTTT
j_gene: TRBJ2-2
d_gene: TRBD1
v_gene: TRBV12-3/TRBV12-4
abundance: once

CDR3aa: CASSLGEGTYEQYF
CDR3nt: TGTGCCAGCAGCTTAGGCGAAGGGACCTACGAGCAGTACTTC
j_gene: TRBJ2-7
d_gene: NA
v_gene: TRBV7-7
abundance: NA

CDR3aa: CASSLAWTGGNVLTF
CDR3nt: TGTGCCAGCAGCTTGGCCTGGACAGGTGGAAACGTCCTGACTTTC
j_gene: TRBJ2-6
d_gene: TRBD1
v_gene: TRBV5-5
abundance: NA

CDR3aa: CSAISPGGTYEQYF
CDR3nt: TGCAGTGCTATTTCGCCAGGGGGGACCTACGAGCAGTACTTC
j_gene: TRBJ2-7
d_gene: NA
v_gene: TRBV20-1
abundance: NA

CDR3aa: CASSPGDTGELFF
CDR3nt: TGTGCCAGTAGCCCGGGAGACACCGGGGAGCTGTTTTTT
j_gene: TRBJ2-2
d_gene: NA
v_gene: TRBV5-6
abundance: NA

CDR3aa: CASSLDSNYGYTF
CDR3nt: TGTGCCAGCAGCTTAGACAGTAACTATGGCTACACCTTC
j_gene: TRBJ1-2
d_gene: NA
v_gene: TRBV7-6
abundance: NA

CDR3aa: CASSPSGTRNEQFF
CDR3nt: TGTGCCAGCAGCCCTAGCGGGACGAGGAATGAGCAGTTCTTC
j_gene: TRBJ2-1
d_gene: TRBD2
v_gene: TRBV7-9
abundance: once

CDR3aa: CASSPLAGDEQYF
CDR3nt: TGCGCCAGCAGCCCCTTAGCGGGGGACGAGCAGTACTTC
j_gene: TRBJ2-7
d_gene: TRBD2
v_gene: TRBV4-1
abundance: NA

CDR3aa: CASSGQGTGTDTQYF
CDR3nt: TGTGCCAGCAGCGGACAGGGAACGGGCACAGATACGCAGTATTTT
j_gene: TRBJ2-3
d_gene: TRBD1
v_gene: TRBV7-9
abundance: NA

CDR3aa: CSAGQRGHQFF
CDR3nt: TGCAGTGCGGGCCAACGGGGGCATCAGTTCTTC
j_gene: TRBJ2-1
d_gene: NA
v_gene: TRBV20-1
abundance: NA

CDR3aa: CATSDTDREYEQYF
CDR3nt: TGTGCCACCAGTGATACCGACAGGGAATACGAGCAGTACTTC
j_gene: TRBJ2-7
d_gene: TRBD1
v_gene: TRBV24-1
abundance: NA